One sample yielded the 25 T cell receptor beta chains listed below, sequenced in a study of T cell repertoires in cytomegalovirus infection. Their antigens are not known. TCRdb ran MiXCR on the reads and lists one entry per CDR3 protein. The repertoire holds a few hundred thousand distinct CDR3 sequences, with about 44% as singletons. Sequenced material: cultured PBMCs, taken from culture after CMV antigen stimulation. The receptors stem from a human donor in good health (CMV status not recorded). Some clones in this sample may be carry-over from other donors' samples.

This clonotype appeared a few times. The chain uses TRBV7-2 and TRBJ2-1; a possible D gene is TRBD2 (5 bases). The length of the CDR3 is 12 residues. V was shortened by 4 bases and J by 12 bases, with 13 bases between the two germline ends. Germline CDR1 reads SGHTA; CDR2 reads FQGNSA. CDR3 DNA sequence: TGTGCCAGCAGCTATGGACTCATAGGGCAGTTCTTC. This codes for CASSYGLIGQFF.

This clonotype was seen only a few times. The junction does not match germline at one end; this may be a read error. V is TRBV7-9 and J is TRBJ1-2; D possibly corresponds to TRBD1 (6 bases). The V gene's germline CDR1 is SEHNR and CDR2 FQNEAQ (reference sequence). The CDR3 consists of 11 residues. CDR3: CASEGDTEKSF. In nucleotides, the CDR3 is TGTGCCTCCGAAGGGGACACCGAGAAAAGCTTC.

This clonotype was seen only once. This chain connects TRBV19 to TRBJ2-7; 12 bases match TRBD2. Germline V gene sequence: CDR1 LNHDA, CDR2 SQIVND (reference sequence). With V trimmed by 4 bases and J by 3 bases, 16 bases remained unmatched. The CDR3 is 19 amino acids. The chain's CDR3 is CASSNPGLAGGRGFYEQYF. The DNA of the CDR3 is TGTGCCAGTAGTAACCCCGGCCTAGCGGGAGGGAGGGGATTCTACGAGCAGTACTTC.

V and J are TRBV4-1 and TRBJ2-7; D perhaps matches TRBD2 (5 bases). This CDR3 contains 13 residues. Trimming cost V 0 bases and J 6 bases, with 9 bases left between them. In germline, CDR1 is MGHRA, CDR2 YSYEKL. The CDR3 loop reads CASSQDSGSEQYF. CDR3 bases: TGCGCCAGCAGCCAAGATTCGGGGTCCGAGCAGTACTTC.

Only a few counts were recorded for this clonotype. The rearrangement joins TRBV7-6 to TRBJ1-1; D is undetermined. The CDR3 length is 16 residues. V was pared by 0 bases and J by 0 bases, with 11 bases between. CDR1 and CDR2 (germline): SGHVS, FNYEAQ. CDR3 in amino acids: CASSLARGTMNTEAFF. The CDR3 coding sequence is TGTGCCAGCAGCTTAGCGCGCGGAACAATGAACACTGAAGCTTTCTTT.

This clonotype was seen at least ten times. V and J are TRBV7-2 and TRBJ1-6; D remains unclear. The V and J ends lost 5 bases and 0 bases respectively, with 14 bases between them. The CDR3 has 17 amino acids. From germline, CDR1 is SGHTA and CDR2 FQGNSA. CDR3 bases: TGTGCCAGCAGCCTTGGGGAAGAGAGCTCCTATAATTCACCCCTCCACTTT. Protein sequence: CASSLGEESSYNSPLHF.

This clonotype came up a few times. The gene calls are TRBV28 and TRBJ1-1; D call uncertain. Trimming pared 7 bases from V and 0 bases from J, leaving 12 bases between. Germline lookup yields CDR1 MDHEN and CDR2 SYDVKM. The CDR3 totals 14 residues. The DNA of the CDR3 is TGTGCCAGCATGCAAGTTGTCATGAACACTGAAGCTTTCTTT. It encodes CASMQVVMNTEAFF. Full variable domain (outside the CDR3, taken from reference TRBV28 and TRBJ1-1): DVKVTQSSRYLVKRTGEKVFLECVQDMDHENMFWYRQDPGLGLRLIYFSYDVKMKEKGDIPEGYSVSREKKERFSLILESASTNQTSMYLCASMQVVMNTEAFFGQGTRLTVV.

This chain links TRBV11-2 with TRBJ2-3; D is uncertain. The CDR3 spans 14 residues. The V gene's germline CDR1 is SGHAT and CDR2 FQNNGV. The V and J ends lost 0 bases and 2 bases respectively, with 6 bases between them. Here the CDR3 DNA reads TGTGCCAGCAGCTTAGATTCCACCACAGATACGCAGTATTTT. It is translated as CASSLDSTTDTQYF.

The chain employs TRBV7-2 and TRBJ2-1; 11 nucleotides line up with TRBD1. This CDR3 has 14 amino acids. V trimming: 5 bases; J trimming: 10 bases; junction bases outside the gene matches: 7. Per germline, CDR1 SGHTA and CDR2 FQGNSA. CDR3 nucleotides: TGTGCCAGCAGCACCCGGGACAGGGGGGGCGAGCAGTTCTTC. It specifies CASSTRDRGGEQFF. The variable domain in full, with the rest retrieved from reference TRBV7-2 and TRBJ2-1, is GAGVSQSPSNKVTEKGKDVELRCDPISGHTALYWYRQSLGQGLEFLIYFQGNSAPDKSGLPSDRFSAERTGGSVSTLTIQRTQQEDSAVYLCASSTRDRGGEQFFGPGTRLTVL.

This clonotype has at least ten counts. This sequence joins TRBV7-2 and TRBJ1-2; 7 bases are a match to TRBD1. The CDR3 has 17 amino acids. Trimming cost V 5 bases and J 2 bases; bases outside gene matches: 14. CDR1 SGHTA and CDR2 FQGNSA come from the germline V gene. The CDR3 DNA follows: TGTGCCAGCAGCACTCAGGGGACAGCCCTCTCCAACTATGGCTACACCTTC. This codes for CASSTQGTALSNYGYTF.

The chain combines TRBV20-1 with TRBJ2-2; TRBD2 is a possible D gene (5 bases). The CDR3 has 15 amino acids. Germline V gene lookup returns CDR1 DFQATT and CDR2 SNEGSKA (reference sequence). Trimming shortened V by 0 bases and J by 1 base, and 9 bases separated the two germline ends. The CDR3 DNA reads TGCAGTGCTAGAGATCCCAGCGGGAACACCGGGGAGCTGTTTTTT. It yields the protein CSARDPSGNTGELFF.

The V call is TRBV5-4, the J call TRBJ1-2; 9 bases are shared with TRBD1. The V and J ends lost 1 base and 7 bases, in that order; junction bases with no gene match: 8. This CDR3 is 15 amino acids long. Germline CDR1 SGHNT, CDR2 YYREEE (reference sequence). The CDR3 nucleotides read TGTGCCAGCAGCTTGATACAGGGGGCGCGTTCTGGCTACACCTTC. Amino acids: CASSLIQGARSGYTF.

This clonotype was seen only a few times. This chain connects TRBV7-2 to TRBJ2-7, with 10 bases matching TRBD1. From germline, CDR1 is SGHTA and CDR2 FQGNSA. This CDR3 has 14 residues. J was trimmed by 6 bases and V by 5 bases; bases with no gene match: 7. CDR3 sequence reads: CASSQGQGRFEQYF. For the CDR3, the DNA is TGTGCCAGCAGCCAGGGACAGGGGAGGTTCGAGCAGTACTTC.

The V call is TRBV15, the J call TRBJ2-1; possibly TRBD2 for D (6 bases). The germline V and J ends were trimmed by 1 base and 6 bases, with 19 bases remaining between them. Germline assignment: CDR1 LNHNV and CDR2 YYDKDF (reference sequence). The CDR3 has 17 residues. In DNA, the CDR3 is TGTGCCACCAGCAGAGTTAGCGGTCCGGGGTTGGGCAATGAGCAGTTCTTC. Its protein is CATSRVSGPGLGNEQFF. Based on the CDR3 plus reference TRBV15 and TRBJ2-1, the full variable domain is DAMVIQNPRYQVTQFGKPVTLSCSQTLNHNVMYWYQQKSSQAPKLLFHYYDKDFNNEADTPDNFQSRRPNTSFCFLDIRSPGLGDTAMYLCATSRVSGPGLGNEQFFGPGTRLTVL.

The V gene is TRBV7-4, the J gene TRBJ1-3, with TRBD1 as a possible D gene (5 bases). The germline V gene has CDR1 SGHVT and CDR2 SQSDAQ. CDR3 length: 14 residues. Trimming left V 5 bases short and J 4 bases short, with 12 bases between. The chain's CDR3 is CASSVPEGGNTIYF. The CDR3 bases are TGTGCCAGCAGCGTCCCTGAGGGGGGAAACACCATATATTTT.

This chain connects TRBV5-4 to TRBJ2-7, with D perhaps TRBD1 or TRBD2 (6 bases each). Germline-derived CDR1 and CDR2 are SGHNT and YYREEE (reference sequence). The CDR3 loop spans 15 amino acids. V was cut by 4 bases and J by 2 bases, with 16 bases left in between. In DNA, the CDR3 is TGTGCCAGCAGCCCCCCGGGGGCAGCGACCTACGAGCAGTACTTC. As protein: CASSPPGAATYEQYF.

This clonotype was seen a few times. V is TRBV7-2 and J is TRBJ2-7; the D gene is possibly TRBD2 (7 bases). The CDR3 runs to 18 residues. CDR1 and CDR2 from the germline V gene are SGHTA and FQGNSA. V lost 5 bases to trimming and J lost 5 bases, with 28 bases between them. CDR3 bases: TGTGCCAGCAGCAACCTACGGGGGCGTTGGGGAGGGATGGACGAGCAGTACTTC. It is translated as CASSNLRGRWGGMDEQYF.

The rearrangement joins TRBV6-1 to TRBJ2-5; D is tentatively TRBD1 or TRBD2 (5 bases each). V was shortened by 1 base and J by 4 bases, with 16 bases between the two germline ends. This CDR3 has 16 residues. The germline gives CDR1 MNHNS, CDR2 SASEGT. The CDR3 protein is CASSEGGSPGRETQYF. The CDR3 coding sequence is TGTGCCAGCAGTGAAGGCGGGTCTCCAGGGCGAGAGACCCAGTACTTC.

This rearrangement joins TRBV6-1 to TRBJ2-5, with D maybe TRBD1 (5 bases). Looked up from germline, CDR1 is MNHNS and CDR2 is SASEGT. Between the trimmed V and J ends, which lost 10 bases and 5 bases, there was a span of 20 bases. The CDR3 has 14 amino acids. Here the CDR3 DNA reads TGTGCCACACAAGGGGTGACAAAGGTGGAGACCCAGTACTTC. This gives the protein CATQGVTKVETQYF.

This CDR3 is CASSFWANQPQHF. The CDR3, as DNA: TGTGCCAGCAGTTTTTGGGCTAATCAGCCCCAGCATTTT. This chain links TRBV28 with TRBJ1-5; D uncertain. CDR3 length: 13 residues. Germline CDR1 reads MDHEN; CDR2 reads SYDVKM. V was shortened by 3 bases and J by 4 bases, with 7 bases between the two germline ends.

The table lists this clonotype with a few counts. The chain uses TRBV6-2 or TRBV6-3 and TRBJ2-1; D possibly corresponds to TRBD2 (7 bases). The CDR3 contains 15 residues. V shed 7 bases and J shed 8 bases, with 21 bases lying between them. Germline CDR1 reads MNHEY; CDR2 reads SVGEGT. CDR3 nucleotides: TGTGCCAGCAACCCGCGAGGGGGGGCGCGGTATGAGCAGTTCTTC. Amino acid sequence: CASNPRGGARYEQFF.

The V and J genes are TRBV24-1 and TRBJ1-5; D is unresolved. This CDR3 region has 12 residues. Trimming took off 3 bases at V and 6 bases at J, with 5 bases between the two ends. Germline V gives CDR1 KGHDR, CDR2 SFDVKD. The CDR3 coding sequence is TGTGCCACCAGTGATCACGGTCAGCCCCAGCATTTT. Encoded protein: CATSDHGQPQHF.

The chain is built from TRBV6-1 and TRBJ2-7, with D unclear. CDR1 is MNHNS, CDR2 SASEGT, per germline. Trimming left V 2 bases short and J 0 bases short, with 11 bases between. This CDR3 has 15 amino acids. CDR3 coding DNA: TGTGCCAGCAGTGAAAGGGTGACAAGCTCCTACGAGCAGTACTTC. Residues: CASSERVTSSYEQYF.

The DNA for the CDR3 is TGTGCCAGCGCGGGGCTGCGAACTGAAGCTTTCTTT. As protein: CASAGLRTEAFF. The gene calls are TRBV6-1 and TRBJ1-1, with D possibly being TRBD1 (5 bases). V dropped 8 bases and J dropped 5 bases, with 12 bases sitting between them. The CDR3 contains 12 residues. CDR1 MNHNS and CDR2 SASEGT come from the germline V gene.

The chain couples TRBV29-1 to TRBJ2-1, with 12 bases lining up with TRBD2. The germline gives CDR1 SQVTM, CDR2 ANQGSEA. Unmatched junction bases numbered 6, after V lost 1 base and J lost 2 bases. This CDR3 is built from 17 residues. The CDR3 spells CSVEGGLAGGAYNEQFF. For the CDR3, the DNA is TGCAGCGTTGAAGGCGGGCTAGCGGGAGGGGCCTACAATGAGCAGTTCTTC.